This TCR beta chain was recovered during a study of patients and donors after allogeneic stem cell transplantation (dated by TCRdb to 2019 to 2021). Receptors were amplified or captured by RT-PCR. Sequencer: NextSeq 550. Through fastp at Q25 and MiXCR, TCRdb rebuilt clones from the public reads, retaining in-frame beta chains. Identical CDR3 protein sequences are pooled into one entry, listed with their most common genes and DNA. The sample table lists about 960,000 distinct CDR3 sequences, more than 15% of them with a count of one. Roughly 6% of the sample is in the top ten clones. There are 13 amino acids in the CDR3, from cysteine to phenylalanine inclusive. Kept here is only the CDR3 DNA, which spans 39 bases and is read in frame from base 1. V was cut back by 5 bases and J by 4 bases, leaving a gap of 6 bases between them. CDR1 and CDR2, looked up from the germline V gene (reference sequence), are SEHNR and FQNEAQ.

On this clonotype: Its specific antigen is unknown. Base-call qualities are not available, and no considerably larger clone is one nucleotide away.

The TCR sequence derives from a human donor who was either an allogeneic HSCT recipient or a stem cell or donor lymphocyte infusion donor (not recorded which). It is not recorded whose cells these are; they may come from a transplant donor. The V gene is TRBV7-9 and the J gene is TRBJ1-6, with no confident D gene call. The specimen sequenced was blood, either unsorted or a sorted T cell fraction (not recorded which). The DNA reads TGTGCCAGCAGCCTCGATTATAATTCACCCCTCCACTTT. Translated, this gives CASSLDYNSPLHF.